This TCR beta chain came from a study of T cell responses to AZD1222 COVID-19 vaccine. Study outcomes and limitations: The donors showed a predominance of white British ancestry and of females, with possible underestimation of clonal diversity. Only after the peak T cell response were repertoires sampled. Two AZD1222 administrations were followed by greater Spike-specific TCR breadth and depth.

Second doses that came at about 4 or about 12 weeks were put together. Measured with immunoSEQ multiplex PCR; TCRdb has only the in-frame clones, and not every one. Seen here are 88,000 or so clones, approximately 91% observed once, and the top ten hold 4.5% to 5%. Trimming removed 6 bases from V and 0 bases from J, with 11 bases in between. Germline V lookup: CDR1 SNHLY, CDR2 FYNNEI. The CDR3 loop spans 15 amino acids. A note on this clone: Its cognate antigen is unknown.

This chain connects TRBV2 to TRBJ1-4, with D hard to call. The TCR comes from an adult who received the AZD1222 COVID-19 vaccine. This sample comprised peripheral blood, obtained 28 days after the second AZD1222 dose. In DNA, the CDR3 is TGTGCCAGCAGGTCAGACCCGGCAACTAATGAAAAACTGTTTTTT. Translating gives CASRSDPATNEKLFF.